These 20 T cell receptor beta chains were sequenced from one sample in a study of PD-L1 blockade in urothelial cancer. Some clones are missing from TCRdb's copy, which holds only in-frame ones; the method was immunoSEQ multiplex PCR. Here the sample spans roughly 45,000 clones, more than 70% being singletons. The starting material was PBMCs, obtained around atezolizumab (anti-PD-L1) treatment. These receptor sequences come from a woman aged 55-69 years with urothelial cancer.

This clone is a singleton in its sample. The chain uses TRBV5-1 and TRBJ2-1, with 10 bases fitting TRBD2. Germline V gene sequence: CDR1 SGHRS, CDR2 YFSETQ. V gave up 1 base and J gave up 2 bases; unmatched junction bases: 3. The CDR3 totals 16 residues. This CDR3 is CASSLTSGTPYNEQFF. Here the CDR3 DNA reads TGCGCCAGCAGCTTGACTAGCGGGACCCCCTACAATGAGCAGTTCTTC. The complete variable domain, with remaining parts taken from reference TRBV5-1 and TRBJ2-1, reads KAGVTQTPRYLIKTRGQQVTLSCSPISGHRSVSWYQQTPGQGLQFLFEYFSETQRNKGNFPGRFSGRQFSNSRSEMNVSTLELGDSALYLCASSLTSGTPYNEQFFGPGTRLTVL.

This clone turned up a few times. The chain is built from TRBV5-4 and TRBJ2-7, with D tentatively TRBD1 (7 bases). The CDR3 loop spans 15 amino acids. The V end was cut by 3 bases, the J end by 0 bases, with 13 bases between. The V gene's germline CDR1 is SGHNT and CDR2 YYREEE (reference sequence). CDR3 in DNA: TGTGCCAGCAGCTGGGGCGGGGACAGCTCCTACGAGCAGTACTTC. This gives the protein CASSWGGDSSYEQYF.

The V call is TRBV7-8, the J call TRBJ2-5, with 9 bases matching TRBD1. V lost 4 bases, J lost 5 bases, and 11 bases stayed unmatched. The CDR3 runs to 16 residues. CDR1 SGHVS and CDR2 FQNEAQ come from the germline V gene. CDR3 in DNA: TGTGCCAGCAGCTCGGGCATGGGACAGGGCCAGGAGACCCAGTACTTC. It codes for CASSSGMGQGQETQYF.

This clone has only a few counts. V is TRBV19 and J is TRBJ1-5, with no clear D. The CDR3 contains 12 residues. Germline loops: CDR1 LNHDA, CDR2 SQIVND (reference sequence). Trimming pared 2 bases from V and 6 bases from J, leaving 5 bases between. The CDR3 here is CASSIIRQPQHF. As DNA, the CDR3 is TGTGCCAGTAGTATAATCCGTCAGCCCCAGCATTTT.

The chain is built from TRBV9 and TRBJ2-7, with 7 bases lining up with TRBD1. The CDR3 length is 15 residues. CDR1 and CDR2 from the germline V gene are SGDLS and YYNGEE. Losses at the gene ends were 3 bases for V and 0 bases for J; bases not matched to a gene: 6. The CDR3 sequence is CASSGSRQGSYEQYF. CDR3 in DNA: TGTGCCAGCAGCGGAAGCCGACAGGGCTCCTACGAGCAGTACTTC.

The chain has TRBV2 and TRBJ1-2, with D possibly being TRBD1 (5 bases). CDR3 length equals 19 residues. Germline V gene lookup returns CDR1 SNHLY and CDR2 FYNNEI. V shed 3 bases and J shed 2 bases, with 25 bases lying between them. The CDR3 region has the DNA TGTGCCAGCAGTGAGAACACCCCTCAAATGGGACTCTCAAACTATGGCTACACCTTC. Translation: CASSENTPQMGLSNYGYTF.

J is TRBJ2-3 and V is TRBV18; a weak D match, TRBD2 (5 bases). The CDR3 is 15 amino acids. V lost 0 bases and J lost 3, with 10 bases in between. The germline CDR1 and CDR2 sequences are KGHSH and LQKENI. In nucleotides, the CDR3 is TGTGCCAGCTCACCACCGCAGCGGCTTACAGATACGCAGTATTTT. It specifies CASSPPQRLTDTQYF.

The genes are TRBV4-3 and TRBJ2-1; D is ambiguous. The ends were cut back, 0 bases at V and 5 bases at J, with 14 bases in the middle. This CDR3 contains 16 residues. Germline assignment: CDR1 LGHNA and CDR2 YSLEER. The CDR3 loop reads CASSQESVLTDNEQFF. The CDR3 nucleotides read TGCGCCAGCAGCCAAGAATCCGTACTAACGGACAATGAGCAGTTCTTC.

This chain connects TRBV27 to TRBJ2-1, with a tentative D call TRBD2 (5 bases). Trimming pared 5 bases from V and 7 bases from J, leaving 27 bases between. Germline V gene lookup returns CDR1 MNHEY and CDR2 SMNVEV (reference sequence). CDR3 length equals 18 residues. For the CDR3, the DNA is TGTGCCAGCAGTACATTATCCCCCTCTGAGCGGATCCAAAATGAGCAGTTCTTC. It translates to CASSTLSPSERIQNEQFF.

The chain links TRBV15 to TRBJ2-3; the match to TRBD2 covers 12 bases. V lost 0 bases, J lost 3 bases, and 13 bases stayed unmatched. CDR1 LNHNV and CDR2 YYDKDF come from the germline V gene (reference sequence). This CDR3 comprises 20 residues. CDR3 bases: TGTGCCACCAGCAGAGATATTTGGGCTAGCGGGAGGGCCGTGACAGATACGCAGTATTTT. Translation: CATSRDIWASGRAVTDTQYF.

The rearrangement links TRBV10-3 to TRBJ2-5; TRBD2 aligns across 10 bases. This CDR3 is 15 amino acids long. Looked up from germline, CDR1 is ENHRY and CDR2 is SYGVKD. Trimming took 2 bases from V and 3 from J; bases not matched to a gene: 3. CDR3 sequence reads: CAISEGAGGKETQYF. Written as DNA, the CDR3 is TGTGCCATCAGTGAGGGAGCGGGGGGGAAAGAGACCCAGTACTTC.

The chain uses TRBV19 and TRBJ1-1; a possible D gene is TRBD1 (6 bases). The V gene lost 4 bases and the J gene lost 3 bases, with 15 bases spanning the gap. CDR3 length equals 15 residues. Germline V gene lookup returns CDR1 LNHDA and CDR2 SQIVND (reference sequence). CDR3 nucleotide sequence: TGTGCCAGTAGTAAACAGGGTGGGATGTACACTGAAGCTTTCTTT. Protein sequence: CASSKQGGMYTEAFF.

The CDR3 sequence: CASIPSGGANTGELFF. CDR3 bases: TGTGCCAGCATCCCGTCAGGGGGCGCGAACACCGGGGAGCTGTTTTTT. The chain joins TRBV11-2 to TRBJ2-2; the match to TRBD1 covers 8 bases. The CDR3 sequence is 16 residues long. Per the germline V gene, CDR1 is SGHAT and CDR2 is FQNNGV. J was trimmed by 0 bases and V by 7 bases; bases with no gene match: 7.

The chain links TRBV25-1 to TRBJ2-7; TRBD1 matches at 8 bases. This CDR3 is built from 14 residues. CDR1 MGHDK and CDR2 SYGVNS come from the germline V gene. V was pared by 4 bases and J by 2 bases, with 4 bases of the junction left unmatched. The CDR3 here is CASSVGTGPYEQYF. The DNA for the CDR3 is TGTGCCAGCAGTGTAGGGACAGGCCCCTACGAGCAGTACTTC.

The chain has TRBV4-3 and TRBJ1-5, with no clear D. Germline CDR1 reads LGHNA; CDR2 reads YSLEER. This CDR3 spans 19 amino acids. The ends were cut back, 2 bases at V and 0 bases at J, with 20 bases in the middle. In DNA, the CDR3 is TGCGCCAGCAGCCAATTCTTTCCCTTGGAGTTTGATAGCAATCAGCCCCAGCATTTT. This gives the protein CASSQFFPLEFDSNQPQHF.

CDR3 DNA: TGCGCCAGCAGCCAAGATCGGACAGATACGCAGTATTTT. Translating gives CASSQDRTDTQYF. The V call is TRBV4-1, the J call TRBJ2-3; the D is unclear. Trimming stripped 0 bases from V and 3 bases from J, with 4 bases between. The CDR3 covers 13 residues. Germline lookup yields CDR1 MGHRA and CDR2 YSYEKL.

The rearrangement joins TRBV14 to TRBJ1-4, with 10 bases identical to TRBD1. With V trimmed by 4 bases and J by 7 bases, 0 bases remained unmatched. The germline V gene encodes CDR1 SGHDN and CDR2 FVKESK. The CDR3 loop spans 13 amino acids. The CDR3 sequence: CASSRDRGEKLFF. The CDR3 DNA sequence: TGTGCCAGCAGCCGGGACAGGGGTGAAAAACTGTTTTTT.

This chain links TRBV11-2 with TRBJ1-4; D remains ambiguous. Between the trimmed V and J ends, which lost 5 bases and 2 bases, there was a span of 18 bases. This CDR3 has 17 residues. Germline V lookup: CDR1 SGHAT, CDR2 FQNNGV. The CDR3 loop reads CASSHRRGTGTNEKLFF. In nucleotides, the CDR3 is TGTGCCAGCAGCCATCGGCGGGGAACTGGGACTAATGAAAAACTGTTTTTT.

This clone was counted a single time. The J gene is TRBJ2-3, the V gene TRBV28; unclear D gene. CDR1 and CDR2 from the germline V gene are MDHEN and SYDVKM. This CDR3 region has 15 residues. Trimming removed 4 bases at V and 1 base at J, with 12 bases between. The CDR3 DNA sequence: TGTGCCAGCAGTTCCTCTTGGCAGGGCACAGATACGCAGTATTTT. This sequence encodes CASSSSWQGTDTQYF.

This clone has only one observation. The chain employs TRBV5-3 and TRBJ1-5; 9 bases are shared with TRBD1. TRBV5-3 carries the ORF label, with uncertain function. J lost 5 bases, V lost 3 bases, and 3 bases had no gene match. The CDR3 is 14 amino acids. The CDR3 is CARSWTGEHQPQHF. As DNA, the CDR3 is TGTGCCAGAAGCTGGACAGGGGAACATCAGCCCCAGCATTTT.